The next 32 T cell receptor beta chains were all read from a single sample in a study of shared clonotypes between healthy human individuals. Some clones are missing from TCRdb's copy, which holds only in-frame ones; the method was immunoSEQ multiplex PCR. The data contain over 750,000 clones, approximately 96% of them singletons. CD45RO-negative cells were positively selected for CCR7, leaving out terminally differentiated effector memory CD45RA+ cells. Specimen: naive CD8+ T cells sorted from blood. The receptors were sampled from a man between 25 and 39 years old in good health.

The DNA for the CDR3 is TGCGCCAGCAGTGAACGTACTAGCGGGGATTCCTACGAGCAGTACTTC. This translates into CASSERTSGDSYEQYF. The chain uses TRBV10-2 and TRBJ2-7; 10 bases match TRBD2. Germline V gene sequence: CDR1 WSHSY, CDR2 SAAADI. With V trimmed by 3 bases and J by 1 base, 6 bases remained unmatched. The CDR3 is made up of 16 amino acids.

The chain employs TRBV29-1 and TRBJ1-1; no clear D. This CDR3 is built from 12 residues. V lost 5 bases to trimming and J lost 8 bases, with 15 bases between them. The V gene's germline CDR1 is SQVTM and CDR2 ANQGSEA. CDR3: CSVKFAGKEAFF. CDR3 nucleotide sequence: TGCAGCGTTAAGTTTGCGGGAAAGGAAGCTTTCTTT.

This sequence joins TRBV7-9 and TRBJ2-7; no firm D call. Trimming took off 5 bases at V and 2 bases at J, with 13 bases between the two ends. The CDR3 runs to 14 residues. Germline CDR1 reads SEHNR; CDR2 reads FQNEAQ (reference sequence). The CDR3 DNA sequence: TGTGCCAGCAGCCCCCCATCCAGTCCCTACGAGCAGTACTTC. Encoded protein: CASSPPSSPYEQYF.

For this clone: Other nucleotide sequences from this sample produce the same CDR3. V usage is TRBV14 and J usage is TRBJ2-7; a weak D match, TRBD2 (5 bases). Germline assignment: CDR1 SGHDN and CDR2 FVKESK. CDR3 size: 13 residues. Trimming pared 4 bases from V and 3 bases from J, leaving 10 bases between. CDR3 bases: TGTGCCAGCAGCCCCGGAGGCGGCTACGAGCAGTACTTC. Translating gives CASSPGGGYEQYF.

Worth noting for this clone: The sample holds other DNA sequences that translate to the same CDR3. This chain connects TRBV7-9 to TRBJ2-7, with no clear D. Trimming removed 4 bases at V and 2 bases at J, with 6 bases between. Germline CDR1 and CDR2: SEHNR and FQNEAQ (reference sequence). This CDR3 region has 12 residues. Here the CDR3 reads CASSSNPYEQYF. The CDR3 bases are TGTGCCAGCAGCTCGAACCCCTACGAGCAGTACTTC. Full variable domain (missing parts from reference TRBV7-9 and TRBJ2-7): DTGVSQNPRHKITKRGQNVTFRCDPISEHNRLYWYRQTLGQGPEFLTYFQNEAQLEKSRLLSDRFSAERPKGSFSTLEIQRTEQGDSAMYLCASSSNPYEQYFGPGTRLTVT.

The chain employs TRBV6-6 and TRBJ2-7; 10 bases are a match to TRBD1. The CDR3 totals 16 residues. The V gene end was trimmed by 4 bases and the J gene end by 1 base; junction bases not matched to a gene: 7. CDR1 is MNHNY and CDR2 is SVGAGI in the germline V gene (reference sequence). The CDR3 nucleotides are TGTGCCAGCAGTTCCCGACAGGGGGCACGGTCCTACGAGCAGTACTTC. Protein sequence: CASSSRQGARSYEQYF.

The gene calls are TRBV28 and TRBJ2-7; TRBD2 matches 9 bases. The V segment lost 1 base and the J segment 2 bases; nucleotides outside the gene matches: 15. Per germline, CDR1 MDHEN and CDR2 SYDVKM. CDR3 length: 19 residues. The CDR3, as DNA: TGTGCCAGCAGTTTATCATATGGAGGTAGCGGGGGCTTCCCCTACGAGCAGTACTTC. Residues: CASSLSYGGSGGFPYEQYF.

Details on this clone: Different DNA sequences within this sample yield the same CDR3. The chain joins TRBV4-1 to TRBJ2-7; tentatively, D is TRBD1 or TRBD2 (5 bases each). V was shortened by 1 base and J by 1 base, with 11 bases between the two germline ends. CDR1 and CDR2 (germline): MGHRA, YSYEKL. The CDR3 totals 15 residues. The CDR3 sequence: CASSQAPGPSYEQYF. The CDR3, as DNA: TGCGCCAGCAGCCAAGCCCCGGGACCTTCCTACGAGCAGTACTTC.

The CDR3 is CSASGEGEAFF. As DNA, the CDR3 is TGCAGTGCTTCAGGGGAGGGTGAAGCTTTCTTT. The V gene is TRBV20-1, the J gene TRBJ1-1; perhaps TRBD1 as D (6 bases). Trimming pared 5 bases from V and 7 bases from J, leaving 11 bases between. CDR3 length: 11 amino acids. In germline, CDR1 is DFQATT, CDR2 SNEGSKA (reference sequence).

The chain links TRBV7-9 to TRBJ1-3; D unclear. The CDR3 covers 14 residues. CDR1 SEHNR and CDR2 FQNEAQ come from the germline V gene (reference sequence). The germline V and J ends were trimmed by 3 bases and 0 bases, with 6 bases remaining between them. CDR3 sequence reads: CASSFQVSGNTIYF. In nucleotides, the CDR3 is TGTGCCAGCAGCTTTCAGGTCTCTGGAAACACCATATATTTT.

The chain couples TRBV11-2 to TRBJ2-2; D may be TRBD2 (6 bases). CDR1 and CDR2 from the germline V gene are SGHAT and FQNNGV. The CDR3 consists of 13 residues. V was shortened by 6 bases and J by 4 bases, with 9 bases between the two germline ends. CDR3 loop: CASRSGGTGELFF. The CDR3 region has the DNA TGTGCCAGCAGGTCCGGGGGCACCGGGGAGCTGTTTTTT.

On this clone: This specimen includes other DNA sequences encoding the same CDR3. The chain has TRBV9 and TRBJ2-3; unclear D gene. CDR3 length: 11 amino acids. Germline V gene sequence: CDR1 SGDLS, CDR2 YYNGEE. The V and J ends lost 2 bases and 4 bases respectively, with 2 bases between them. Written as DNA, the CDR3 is TGTGCCAGCAGCGTCGCAGATACGCAGTATTTT. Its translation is CASSVADTQYF.

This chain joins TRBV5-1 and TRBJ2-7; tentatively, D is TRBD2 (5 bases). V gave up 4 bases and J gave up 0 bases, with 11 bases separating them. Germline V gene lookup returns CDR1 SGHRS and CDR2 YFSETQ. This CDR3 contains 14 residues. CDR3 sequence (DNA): TGCGCCAGCAGCGCCTTTGGGAGCTCCTACGAGCAGTACTTC. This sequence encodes CASSAFGSSYEQYF.

CDR3 coding DNA: TGTGCCAGCAGCGTAGGTAGCGCCCACACAGATACGCAGTATTTT. Translation gives CASSVGSAHTDTQYF. The chain is built from TRBV9 and TRBJ2-3; tentatively, D is TRBD2 (5 bases). Germline V lookup: CDR1 SGDLS, CDR2 YYNGEE. The ends were cut back, 0 bases at V and 2 bases at J, with 10 bases in the middle. The CDR3 spans 15 residues.

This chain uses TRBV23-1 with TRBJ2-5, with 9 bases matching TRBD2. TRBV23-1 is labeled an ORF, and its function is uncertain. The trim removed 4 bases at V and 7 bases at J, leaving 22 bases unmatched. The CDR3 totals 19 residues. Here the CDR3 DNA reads TGCGCCAGCAGTCTCATGGCGGGAGGGCCTTTGGTACCTCTTTGGACCCAGTACTTC. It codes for CASSLMAGGPLVPLWTQYF.

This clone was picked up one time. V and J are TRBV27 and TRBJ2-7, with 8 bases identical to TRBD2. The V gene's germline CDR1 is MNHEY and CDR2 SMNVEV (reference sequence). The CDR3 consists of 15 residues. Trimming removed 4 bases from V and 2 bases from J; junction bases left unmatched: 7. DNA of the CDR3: TGTGCCAGCAGTTCCCGACCGGGACTAGCCTACGAGCAGTACTTC. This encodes CASSSRPGLAYEQYF.

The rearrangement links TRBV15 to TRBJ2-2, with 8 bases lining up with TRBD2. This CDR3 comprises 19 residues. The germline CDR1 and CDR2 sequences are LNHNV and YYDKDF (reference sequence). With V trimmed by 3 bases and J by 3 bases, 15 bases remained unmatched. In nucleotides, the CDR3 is TGTGCCACCAGCAGGATGAGATACGGGAGGGTAAGGGACACCGGGGAGCTGTTTTTT. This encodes CATSRMRYGRVRDTGELFF.

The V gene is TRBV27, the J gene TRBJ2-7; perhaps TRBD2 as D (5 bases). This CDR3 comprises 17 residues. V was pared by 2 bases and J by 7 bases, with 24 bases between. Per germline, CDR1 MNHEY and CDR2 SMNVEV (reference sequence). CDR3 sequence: CASSLTVTRAWQAEQYF. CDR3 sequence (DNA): TGTGCCAGCAGTTTAACCGTCACGAGGGCTTGGCAAGCGGAGCAGTACTTC.

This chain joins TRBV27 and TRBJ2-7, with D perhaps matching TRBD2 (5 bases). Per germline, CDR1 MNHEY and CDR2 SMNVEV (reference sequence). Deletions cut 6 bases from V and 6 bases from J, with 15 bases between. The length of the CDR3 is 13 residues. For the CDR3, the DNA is TGTGCCAGCAGCGCCCAGACCCGGGGCGAGCAGTACTTC. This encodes CASSAQTRGEQYF.

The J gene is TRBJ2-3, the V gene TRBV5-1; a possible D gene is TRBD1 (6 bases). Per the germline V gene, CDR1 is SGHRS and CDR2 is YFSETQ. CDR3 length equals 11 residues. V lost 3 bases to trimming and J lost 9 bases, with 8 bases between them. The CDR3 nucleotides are TGCGCCAGCAGCTCGACAGGAACGCAGTATTTT. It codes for CASSSTGTQYF.

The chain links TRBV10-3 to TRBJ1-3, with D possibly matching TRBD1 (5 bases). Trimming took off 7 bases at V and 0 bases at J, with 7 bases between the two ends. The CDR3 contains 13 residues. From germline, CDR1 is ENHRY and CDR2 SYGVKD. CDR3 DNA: TGTGCCATCATGGGGGACTCTGGAAACACCATATATTTT. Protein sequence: CAIMGDSGNTIYF.

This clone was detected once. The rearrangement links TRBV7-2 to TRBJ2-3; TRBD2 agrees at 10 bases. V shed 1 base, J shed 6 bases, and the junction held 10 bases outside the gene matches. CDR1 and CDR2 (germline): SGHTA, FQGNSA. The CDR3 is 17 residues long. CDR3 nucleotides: TGTGCCAGCAGCTTAGGCGTGTTAGCGGGAGGTAGTGATACGCAGTATTTT. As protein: CASSLGVLAGGSDTQYF.

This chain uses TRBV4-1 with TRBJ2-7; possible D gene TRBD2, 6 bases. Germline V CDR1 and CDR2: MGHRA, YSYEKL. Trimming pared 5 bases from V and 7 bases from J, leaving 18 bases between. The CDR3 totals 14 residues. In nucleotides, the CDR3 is TGCGCCAGCAGCGGGCTATCGGGAGAGGATGAGCAGTACTTC. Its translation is CASSGLSGEDEQYF.

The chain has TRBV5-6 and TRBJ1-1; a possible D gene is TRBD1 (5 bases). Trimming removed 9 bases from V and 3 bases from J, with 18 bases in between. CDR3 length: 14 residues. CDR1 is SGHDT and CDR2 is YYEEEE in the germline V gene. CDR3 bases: TGTGCCACTGAGGTGGGGGGTGGAGACACTGAAGCTTTCTTT. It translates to CATEVGGGDTEAFF.

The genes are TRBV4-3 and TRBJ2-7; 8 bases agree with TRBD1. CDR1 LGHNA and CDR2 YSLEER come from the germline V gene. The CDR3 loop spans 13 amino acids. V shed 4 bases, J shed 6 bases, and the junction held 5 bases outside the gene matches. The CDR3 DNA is TGCGCCAGCAGCCCGACCACAGGGGGCGAGCAGTACTTC. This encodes CASSPTTGGEQYF.

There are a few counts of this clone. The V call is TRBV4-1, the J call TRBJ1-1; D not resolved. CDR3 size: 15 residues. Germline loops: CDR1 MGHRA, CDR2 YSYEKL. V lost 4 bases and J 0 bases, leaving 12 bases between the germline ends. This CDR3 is CASSLTGGMNTEAFF. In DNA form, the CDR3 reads TGCGCCAGCAGCCTGACCGGCGGTATGAACACTGAAGCTTTCTTT.

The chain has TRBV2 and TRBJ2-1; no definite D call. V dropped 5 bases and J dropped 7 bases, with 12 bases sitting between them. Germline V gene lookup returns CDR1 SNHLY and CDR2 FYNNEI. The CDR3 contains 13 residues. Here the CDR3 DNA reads TGTGCCAGCAGTTATGATTTTCGTAATGAGCAGTTCTTC. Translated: CASSYDFRNEQFF.

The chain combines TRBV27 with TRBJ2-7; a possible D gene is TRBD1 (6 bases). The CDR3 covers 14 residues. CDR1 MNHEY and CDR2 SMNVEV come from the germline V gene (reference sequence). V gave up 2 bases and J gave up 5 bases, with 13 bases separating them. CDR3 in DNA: TGTGCCAGCAGTTTAGCAGGGGTCCTCGACGAGCAGTACTTC. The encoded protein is CASSLAGVLDEQYF.

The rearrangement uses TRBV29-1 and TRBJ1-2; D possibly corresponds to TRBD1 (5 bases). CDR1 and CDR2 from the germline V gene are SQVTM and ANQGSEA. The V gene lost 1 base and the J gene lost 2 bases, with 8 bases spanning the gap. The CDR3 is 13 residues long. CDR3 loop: CSVEGPGNYGYTF. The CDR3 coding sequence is TGCAGCGTTGAAGGGCCAGGGAACTATGGCTACACCTTC.

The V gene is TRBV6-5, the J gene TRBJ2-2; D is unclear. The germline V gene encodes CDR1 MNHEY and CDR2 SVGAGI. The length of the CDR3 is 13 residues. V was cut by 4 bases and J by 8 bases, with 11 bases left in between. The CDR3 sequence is CASSLNHAGELFF. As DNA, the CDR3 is TGTGCCAGCAGTTTAAATCATGCTGGGGAGCTGTTTTTT.

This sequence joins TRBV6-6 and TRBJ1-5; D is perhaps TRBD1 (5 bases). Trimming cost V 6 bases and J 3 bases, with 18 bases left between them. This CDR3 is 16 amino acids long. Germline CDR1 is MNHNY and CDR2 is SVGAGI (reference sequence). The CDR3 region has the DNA TGTGCCAGCAGCCACGGGCCTCAGGGAATCAATCAGCCCCAGCATTTT. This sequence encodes CASSHGPQGINQPQHF.

The CDR3 loop reads CASSELSEAFF. The CDR3 nucleotides read TGTGCCAGCAGTGAATTGTCTGAAGCTTTCTTT. The chain recombines TRBV6-1 with TRBJ1-1; unclear D gene. Trimming shortened V by 2 bases and J by 6 bases, and 4 bases separated the two germline ends. Germline values: CDR1 MNHNS, CDR2 SASEGT. This CDR3 contains 11 residues.